These 4 T cell receptor beta chains originate from one sample sequenced in a study of blood T cell repertoires in COVID-19. Using immunoSEQ multiplex PCR, the repertoire was profiled, and TCRdb retains in-frame clones only, with some absent. The table lists around 140,000 clones, 80% to 90% of them singletons. Sequenced sample: peripheral blood. The receptors were gathered from a man aged 50 to 59 with active COVID-19.

V usage is TRBV19 and J usage is TRBJ1-2; unclear D gene. The ends were cut back, 0 bases at V and 6 bases at J, with 8 bases in the middle. The germline V gene has CDR1 LNHDA and CDR2 SQIVND (reference sequence). This CDR3 is 13 amino acids long. In DNA, the CDR3 is TGTGCCAGTAGTATAGAGGCAACACATGGCTACACCTTC. Translation: CASSIEATHGYTF.

The gene calls are TRBV25-1 and TRBJ2-3; TRBD2 is a possible D gene (6 bases). Germline V gene data show CDR1 as MGHDK and CDR2 as SYGVNS. V lost 6 bases and J lost 5, with 15 bases in between. The CDR3 spans 14 residues. The CDR3 DNA follows: TGTGCCAGCAGCGGGGGTATGGGGTTAGATACGCAGTATTTT. Residues: CASSGGMGLDTQYF.

V and J are TRBV15 and TRBJ2-5, with 9 bases lining up with TRBD2. The germline gives CDR1 LNHNV, CDR2 YYDKDF (reference sequence). With V trimmed by 3 bases and J by 5 bases, 7 bases remained unmatched. The CDR3 is 15 amino acids. The CDR3 spells CATSSGGGAFETQYF. For the CDR3, the DNA is TGTGCCACCAGCAGCGGCGGGGGGGCCTTTGAGACCCAGTACTTC.

The chain is built from TRBV6-6 and TRBJ2-2; a weak D match, TRBD2 (6 bases). Germline V gene lookup returns CDR1 MNHNY and CDR2 SVGAGI (reference sequence). There are 15 residues in the CDR3. V was pared by 6 bases and J by 7 bases, with 18 bases between. The DNA of the CDR3 is TGTGCCAGCAGCAGGTCCTTGGACGGGGGCGGGGAGCTGTTTTTT. It specifies CASSRSLDGGGELFF.